Reported below is one TCR beta chain. The source of the sample is a study of blood T cell repertoires in COVID-19. As for the study in general: Spain, Italy and the United States supplied samples that represented acute and convalescent COVID-19.

CDR1 is MDHEN, CDR2 SYDVKM, per germline. The CDR3 spans 14 residues. V was clipped by 11 bases and J by 5 bases, with 18 bases between them. Original processing methods: Amplifying reference gene primers gave estimates of nucleated cell counts. Sequencing was performed with immunoSEQ multiplex PCR; in TCRdb, only in-frame clones are kept and a portion is missing. The V and J calls and the clone size are those of that table, but D and trimming were determined from the DNA. This sample has 360,000 or so clones, with roughly 84% found just once. The sequencing sample was made of PBMCs or T cells enriched from blood (not recorded which). The gene calls are TRBV28 and TRBJ2-2, with D possibly TRBD1 on 6 matching bases. This TCR came from a woman aged 30 to 39 who had recovered from COVID-19. The CDR3 here is CAGAPGDGTGELFF. DNA for the CDR3: TGTGCCGGAGCACCAGGGGATGGTACCGGGGAGCTGTTTTTT.